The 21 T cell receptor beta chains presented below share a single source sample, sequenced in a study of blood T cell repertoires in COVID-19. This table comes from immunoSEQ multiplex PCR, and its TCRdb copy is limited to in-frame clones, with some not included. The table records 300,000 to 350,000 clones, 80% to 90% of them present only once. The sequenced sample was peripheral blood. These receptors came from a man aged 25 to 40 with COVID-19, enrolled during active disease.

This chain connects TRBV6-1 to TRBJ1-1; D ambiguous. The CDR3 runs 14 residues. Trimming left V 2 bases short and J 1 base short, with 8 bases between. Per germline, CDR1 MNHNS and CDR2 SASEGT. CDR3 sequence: CASSELNRNTEAFF. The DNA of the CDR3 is TGTGCCAGCAGTGAATTGAACAGGAACACTGAAGCTTTCTTT.

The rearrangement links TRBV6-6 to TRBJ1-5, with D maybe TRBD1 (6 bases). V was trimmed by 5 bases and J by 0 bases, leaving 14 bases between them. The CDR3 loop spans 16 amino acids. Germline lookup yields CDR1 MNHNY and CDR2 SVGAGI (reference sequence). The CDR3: CASSPDRTYSNQPQHF. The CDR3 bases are TGTGCCAGCAGTCCCGACAGGACGTATAGCAATCAGCCCCAGCATTTT.

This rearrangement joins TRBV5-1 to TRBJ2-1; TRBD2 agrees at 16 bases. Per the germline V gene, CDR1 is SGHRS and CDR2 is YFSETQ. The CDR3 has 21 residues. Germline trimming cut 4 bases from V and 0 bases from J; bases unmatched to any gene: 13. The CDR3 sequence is CASSPRGRGLAGGPSYNEQFF. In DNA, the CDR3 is TGCGCCAGCAGCCCCCGTGGGAGGGGACTAGCGGGGGGGCCCTCCTACAATGAGCAGTTCTTC. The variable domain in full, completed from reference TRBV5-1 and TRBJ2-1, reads KAGVTQTPRYLIKTRGQQVTLSCSPISGHRSVSWYQQTPGQGLQFLFEYFSETQRNKGNFPGRFSGRQFSNSRSEMNVSTLELGDSALYLCASSPRGRGLAGGPSYNEQFFGPGTRLTVL.

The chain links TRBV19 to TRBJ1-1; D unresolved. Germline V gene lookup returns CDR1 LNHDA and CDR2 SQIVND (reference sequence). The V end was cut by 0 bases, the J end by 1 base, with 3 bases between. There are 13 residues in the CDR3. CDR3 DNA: TGTGCCAGTAGTATAGAACAGAACACTGAAGCTTTCTTT. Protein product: CASSIEQNTEAFF.

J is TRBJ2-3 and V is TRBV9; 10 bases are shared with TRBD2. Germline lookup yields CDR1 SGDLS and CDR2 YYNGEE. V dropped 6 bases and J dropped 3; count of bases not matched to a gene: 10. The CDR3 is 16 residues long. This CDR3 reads CASTRTSGPTTDTQYF. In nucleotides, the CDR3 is TGTGCCAGCACCCGGACTAGCGGACCTACTACAGATACGCAGTATTTT.

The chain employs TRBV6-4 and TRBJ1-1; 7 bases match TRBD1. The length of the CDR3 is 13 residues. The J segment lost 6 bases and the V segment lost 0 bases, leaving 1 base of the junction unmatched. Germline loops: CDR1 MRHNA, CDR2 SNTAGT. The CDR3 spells CASSDSQGAEAFF. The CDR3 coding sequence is TGTGCCAGCAGTGACTCCCAGGGGGCTGAAGCTTTCTTT.

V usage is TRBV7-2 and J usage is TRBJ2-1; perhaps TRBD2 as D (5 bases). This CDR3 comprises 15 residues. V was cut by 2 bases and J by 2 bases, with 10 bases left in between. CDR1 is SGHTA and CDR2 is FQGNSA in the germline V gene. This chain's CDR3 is CASSLRIGAYNEQFF. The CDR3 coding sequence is TGTGCCAGCAGCTTAAGGATCGGGGCCTACAATGAGCAGTTCTTC.

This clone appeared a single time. The CDR3 region has the DNA TGTGCCAGCAGTTACGAACAGGGGTACCAGCCCCAGCATTTT. Protein product: CASSYEQGYQPQHF. The genes are TRBV6-2 or TRBV6-3 and TRBJ1-5; 7 nucleotides line up with TRBD1. The CDR3 contains 14 residues. The V gene's germline CDR1 is MNHEY and CDR2 SVGEGT. The ends lost 2 bases at V and 7 bases at J; junction bases unmatched: 5.

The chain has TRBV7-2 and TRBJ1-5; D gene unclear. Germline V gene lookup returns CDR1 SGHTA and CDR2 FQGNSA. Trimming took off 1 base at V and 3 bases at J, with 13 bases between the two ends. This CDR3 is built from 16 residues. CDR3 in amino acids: CASSLVATELNQPQHF. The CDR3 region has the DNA TGTGCCAGCAGCTTAGTGGCGACGGAGCTCAATCAGCCCCAGCATTTT.

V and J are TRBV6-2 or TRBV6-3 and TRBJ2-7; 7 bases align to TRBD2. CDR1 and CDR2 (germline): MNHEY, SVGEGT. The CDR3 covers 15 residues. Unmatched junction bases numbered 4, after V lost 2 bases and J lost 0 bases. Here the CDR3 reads CASSYGGGPSYEQYF. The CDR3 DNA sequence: TGTGCCAGCAGTTACGGGGGAGGGCCCTCCTACGAGCAGTACTTC.

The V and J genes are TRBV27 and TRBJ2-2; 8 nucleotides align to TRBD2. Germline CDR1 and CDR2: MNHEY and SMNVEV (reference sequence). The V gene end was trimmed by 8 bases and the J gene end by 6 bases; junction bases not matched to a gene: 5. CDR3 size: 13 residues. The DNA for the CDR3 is TGTGCCAGCCGGGGGGGTAGGGCCGGGGAGCTGTTTTTT. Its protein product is CASRGGRAGELFF.

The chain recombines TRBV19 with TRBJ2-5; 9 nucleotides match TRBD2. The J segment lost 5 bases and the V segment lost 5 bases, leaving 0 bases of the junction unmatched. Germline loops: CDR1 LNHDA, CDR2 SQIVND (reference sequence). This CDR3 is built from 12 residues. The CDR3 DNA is TGTGCCAGTAGTCTAGCGGGGGAGACCCAGTACTTC. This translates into CASSLAGETQYF.

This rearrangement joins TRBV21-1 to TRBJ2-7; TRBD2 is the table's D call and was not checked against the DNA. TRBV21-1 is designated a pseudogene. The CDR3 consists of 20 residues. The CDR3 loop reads CASSKEDFMKGEGFSYEQYF. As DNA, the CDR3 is TGTGCCAGCAGCAAAGAGGATTTCATGAAGGGGGAGGGGTTTTCCTACGAGCAGTACTTC.

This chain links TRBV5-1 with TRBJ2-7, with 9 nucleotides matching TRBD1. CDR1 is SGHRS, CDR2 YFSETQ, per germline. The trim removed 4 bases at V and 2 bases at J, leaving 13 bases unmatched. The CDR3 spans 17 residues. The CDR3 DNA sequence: TGCGCCAGCAGCGTCAATCCCGGGACAGGGAGGACCTACGAGCAGTACTTC. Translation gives CASSVNPGTGRTYEQYF.

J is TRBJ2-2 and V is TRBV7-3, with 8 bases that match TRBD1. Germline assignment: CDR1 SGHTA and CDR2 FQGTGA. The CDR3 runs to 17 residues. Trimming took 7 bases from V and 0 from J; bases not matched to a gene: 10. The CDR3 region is CASNNPDRVANTGELFF. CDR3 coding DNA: TGTGCCAGCAACAACCCGGACAGGGTGGCGAACACCGGGGAGCTGTTTTTT.

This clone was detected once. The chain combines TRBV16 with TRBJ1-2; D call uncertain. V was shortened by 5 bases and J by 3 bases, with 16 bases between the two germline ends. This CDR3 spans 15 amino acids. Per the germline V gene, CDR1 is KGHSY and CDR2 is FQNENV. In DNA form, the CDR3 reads TGTGCCAGCAGCGACACCGACCGAGCCTACTATGGCTACACCTTC. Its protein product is CASSDTDRAYYGYTF.

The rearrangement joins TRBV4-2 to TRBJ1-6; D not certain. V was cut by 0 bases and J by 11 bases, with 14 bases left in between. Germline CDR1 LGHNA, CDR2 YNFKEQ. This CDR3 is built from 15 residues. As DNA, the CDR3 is TGTGCCAGCAGCCAAGAGTCCCGGGGTGGACCACCCCTCCACTTT. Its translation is CASSQESRGGPPLHF.

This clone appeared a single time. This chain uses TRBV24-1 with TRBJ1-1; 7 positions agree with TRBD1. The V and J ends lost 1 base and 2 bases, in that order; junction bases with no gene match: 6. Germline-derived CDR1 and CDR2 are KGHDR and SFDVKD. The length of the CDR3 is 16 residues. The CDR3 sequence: CATSDLGGTDNTEAFF. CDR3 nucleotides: TGTGCCACCAGTGATTTAGGTGGGACAGATAACACTGAAGCTTTCTTT.

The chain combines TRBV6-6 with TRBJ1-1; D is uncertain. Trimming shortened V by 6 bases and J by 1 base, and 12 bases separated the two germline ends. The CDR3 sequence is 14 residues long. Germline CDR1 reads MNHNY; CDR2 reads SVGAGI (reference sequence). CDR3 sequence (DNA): TGTGCCAGCAGCCTACAGAAACAGAACACTGAAGCTTTCTTT. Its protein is CASSLQKQNTEAFF.

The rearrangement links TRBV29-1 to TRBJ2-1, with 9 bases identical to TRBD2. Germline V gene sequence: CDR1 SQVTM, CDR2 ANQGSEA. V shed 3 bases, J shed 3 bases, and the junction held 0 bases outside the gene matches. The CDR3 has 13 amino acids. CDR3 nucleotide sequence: TGCAGCGTTGAGCGGGGGGGCTACAATGAGCAGTTCTTC. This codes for CSVERGGYNEQFF.

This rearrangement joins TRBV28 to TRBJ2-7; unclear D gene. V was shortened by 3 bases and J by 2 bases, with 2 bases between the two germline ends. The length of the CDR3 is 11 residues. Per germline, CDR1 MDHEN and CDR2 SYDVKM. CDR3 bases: TGTGCCAGCAGTTTCGCCTACGAGCAGTACTTC. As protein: CASSFAYEQYF.